These 3 T cell receptor beta chains came from one sample sequenced in a study of neurological immune-mediated disorders. MiXCR was run by TCRdb on the 5' RACE reads, yielding one entry per CDR3 protein. Counted here are about 99,000 distinct CDR3 sequences, roughly 10% occurring once; the ten biggest clones make up approximately 3.4%. Time point in this sample: longitudinal time-point 3. Source material: PBMCs. These TCRs come from a female donor with HTLV-1-associated myelopathy (HAM/TSP).

This clonotype was counted at least ten times. One end of the junction fails to match germline, which may point to a read error. The chain combines TRBV5-1 with TRBJ2-2; 7 bases match TRBD1. The CDR3 covers 15 residues. Looked up from germline, CDR1 is SGHRS and CDR2 is YFSETQ. Here the CDR3 reads CASSLAGGRTGELFF. DNA of the CDR3: TGTGCCAGCAGCTTAGCAGGGGGTCGTACCGGGGAGCTGTTTTTT.

This clonotype showed up many times. This chain links TRBV10-3 with TRBJ2-7; 11 nucleotides match TRBD2. This CDR3 has 14 residues. Germline CDR1 reads ENHRY; CDR2 reads SYGVKD. The junction had 2 bases not matched to a gene; V was cut back by 2 bases and J by 5 bases. The CDR3 loop reads CAISERTSGHEQYF. CDR3 in DNA: TGTGCCATCAGTGAGAGGACTAGCGGGCACGAGCAGTACTTC.

This clonotype was seen at least ten times. The genes are TRBV29-1 and TRBJ2-5; D gene ambiguous. This CDR3 spans 12 amino acids. Looked up from germline, CDR1 is SQVTM and CDR2 is ANQGSEA. Trimming cost V 2 bases and J 4 bases, with 8 bases left between them. The CDR3 DNA reads as TGCAGCGTTGAATACGACCTAGAGACCCAGTACTTC. As protein: CSVEYDLETQYF.